A selection of T cell receptor beta chains follows, all from one sample in a study of cytomegalovirus exposure and HLA in healthy donors. Measured with immunoSEQ multiplex PCR; TCRdb has only the in-frame clones, and not every one. Here the sample spans 100,000 to 150,000 clones, around 83% being singletons. The sequenced material came from PBMCs. The receptor set was obtained from a girl aged 2 to 9 in good health and CMV-seronegative. The CDR3 runs from the conserved cysteine through the conserved F or W. D genes are given only for firm matches. Size is omitted from some rows. Given values are once, few, many or a class for expanded clones.

D gene	V gene	clone size	J gene	CDR3 protein	CDR3 DNA
.	TRBV30	.	TRBJ1-2	CAWSVLEGHYGYTF	TGTGCCTGGAGTGTATTGGAGGGGCATTATGGCTACACCTTC
.	TRBV19	.	TRBJ2-1	CASALASNNEQFF	TGTGCCAGCGCTCTAGCGTCCAACAATGAGCAGTTCTTC
TRBD1	TRBV15	.	TRBJ2-6	CASGTGNSGANVLTF	TGTGCCTCGGGGACAGGAAACTCTGGGGCCAACGTCCTGACTTTC
.	TRBV6-6	.	TRBJ2-3	CASSYSLDTQYF	TGTGCCAGCAGTTACTCCCTAGATACGCAGTATTTT
TRBD1	TRBV6-1	few	TRBJ2-3	CASEAGTGVPDTQYF	TGTGCCAGCGAGGCCGGGACAGGGGTACCAGATACGCAGTATTTT
TRBD2	TRBV7-8	.	TRBJ2-1	CASGRGGAYNEQFF	TGTGCCAGCGGGAGGGGCGGAGCCTACAATGAGCAGTTCTTC
.	TRBV6-4	.	TRBJ2-3	CASSLSGPTDTQYF	TGTGCCAGCAGTCTTAGCGGACCCACAGATACGCAGTATTTT
.	TRBV6-5	.	TRBJ2-7	CASSYVAGPPREQYF	TGTGCCAGCAGTTACGTGGCGGGACCACCCCGGGAGCAGTACTTC
TRBD1	TRBV19	.	TRBJ1-6	CASSSQGQDNSPLHF	TGTGCCAGTAGTTCGCAGGGACAGGACAATTCACCCCTCCACTTT
.	TRBV9	.	TRBJ1-6	CASSAQSFNSPLHF	TGTGCCAGCAGCGCACAGAGTTTTAATTCACCCCTCCACTTT
TRBD2	TRBV28	.	TRBJ2-7	CASSSGLGREQYF	TGTGCCAGCAGTTCCGGACTAGGGCGCGAGCAGTACTTC
TRBD2	TRBV4-2	.	TRBJ2-3	CASSLEAGGPDTQYF	TGTGCCAGCAGCCTAGAAGCGGGGGGGCCGGACACGCAGTATTTT
.	TRBV7-2	.	TRBJ1-3	CASSSSGGSNTIYF	TGTGCCAGCAGCTCCAGCGGGGGGTCGAACACCATATATTTT
.	TRBV11-2	.	TRBJ2-7	CASSVRGGWDDSYEQYF	TGTGCCAGCAGCGTAAGGGGAGGTTGGGACGACTCCTACGAGCAGTACTTC
.	TRBV21-1	once	TRBJ1-4	CASSKDMAATNEKLFF	TGTGCCAGCAGCAAAGATATGGCAGCAACTAATGAAAAACTGTTTTTT
TRBD1	TRBV7-9	.	TRBJ2-7	CASSLTVGQGSSYEQYF	TGTGCCAGCAGCTTAACCGTGGGACAGGGGAGCTCCTACGAGCAGTACTTC
.	TRBV27	few	TRBJ2-7	CASSLYSGRSSYEQYF	TGTGCCAGCAGTTTATATAGCGGCAGAAGCTCCTACGAGCAGTACTTC
TRBD2	TRBV7-3	once	TRBJ2-3	CASSLSGGPTDTQYF	TGTGCCAGCAGCCTTAGCGGGGGGCCGACAGATACGCAGTATTTT
.	TRBV6-6	.	TRBJ1-2	CASSYRQADGYTF	TGTGCCAGCAGTTACCGACAGGCCGATGGCTACACCTTC
TRBD1	TRBV5-1	once	TRBJ1-2	CASSLGTGDNYGYTF	TGCGCCAGCAGCTTGGGGACAGGGGACAACTATGGCTACACCTTC
TRBD2	TRBV9	once	TRBJ2-1	CASSVSGVSYNEQFF	TGTGCCAGCAGCGTAAGCGGGGTCTCCTACAATGAGCAGTTCTTC
.	TRBV15	few	TRBJ1-3	CATSSPDSYYSGNTIYF	TGTGCCACCAGCAGCCCGGACAGTTACTACTCTGGAAACACCATATATTTT
TRBD1	TRBV6-6	.	TRBJ1-1	CASPWDRETTEAFF	TGTGCCAGCCCTTGGGACAGGGAGACCACTGAAGCTTTCTTT
TRBD2	TRBV10-3	.	TRBJ2-1	CAISDTSGSPYNEQFF	TGTGCCATCAGTGACACAAGCGGGAGTCCCTACAATGAGCAGTTCTTC
TRBD1	TRBV19	.	TRBJ2-3	CASSIGPTGADTQYF	TGTGCCAGTAGTATAGGCCCGACAGGGGCAGATACGCAGTATTTT
.	TRBV5-1	.	TRBJ1-1	CASSYSGGRMNTEAFF	TGCGCCAGCAGCTATTCGGGGGGAAGAATGAACACTGAAGCTTTCTTT
.	TRBV19	.	TRBJ2-6	CATGVPGTNVLTF	TGTGCCACGGGAGTCCCGGGCACCAACGTCCTGACTTTC
.	TRBV2	.	TRBJ1-6	CARREGQGGSPLHF	TGTGCCCGAAGGGAGGGGCAGGGCGGCTCACCCCTCCACTTT
TRBD1	TRBV5-3	.	TRBJ1-1	CARSLGQGANTEAFF	TGTGCCAGAAGCTTGGGACAGGGGGCGAACACTGAAGCTTTCTTT
.	TRBV18	.	TRBJ2-5	CASSPSGRQETQYF	TGTGCCAGCTCACCCTCGGGTAGACAAGAGACCCAGTACTTC
.	TRBV4-1	.	TRBJ1-3	CASSQPGQFSGNTIYF	TGCGCCAGCAGCCAACCCGGACAGTTCTCTGGAAACACCATATATTTT
TRBD1	TRBV28	.	TRBJ2-3	CASSLGTGKLPDTQYF	TGTGCCAGCAGTTTAGGGACAGGGAAATTACCAGATACGCAGTATTTT
TRBD2	TRBV11-2	.	TRBJ2-1	CASSPLAGPYNEQFF	TGTGCCAGCAGCCCCCTAGCGGGGCCCTACAATGAGCAGTTCTTC
TRBD2	TRBV7-9	.	TRBJ2-1	CASSNIAGGRNNEQFF	TGTGCCAGCAGCAACATAGCGGGAGGAAGAAACAATGAGCAGTTCTTC
TRBD1	TRBV30	.	TRBJ1-2	CAWDKGQENYGYTF	TGTGCCTGGGACAAAGGACAGGAAAACTATGGCTACACCTTC
.	TRBV5-1	once	TRBJ2-5	CASSLGAQRETQYF	TGCGCCAGCAGCTTGGGAGCCCAGAGGGAGACCCAGTACTTC
.	TRBV6-1	.	TRBJ2-7	CASSEAPGANYEQYF	TGTGCCAGCAGTGAAGCGCCAGGTGCGAACTACGAGCAGTACTTC
TRBD2	TRBV2	.	TRBJ2-1	CASSRTSGGANEQFF	TGTGCCAGCAGCCGGACTAGCGGGGGGGCCAATGAGCAGTTCTTC
TRBD1	TRBV5-1	.	TRBJ1-1	CASSRQGNTEAFF	TGCGCCAGCAGCCGACAGGGGAACACTGAAGCTTTCTTT
.	TRBV4-1	.	TRBJ1-3	CASSQTPRQFSGNTIYF	TGCGCCAGCAGCCAAACCCCTCGACAGTTCTCTGGAAACACCATATATTTT
.	TRBV4-3	.	TRBJ2-1	CASSQTPSQAGEQFF	TGCGCCAGCAGCCAAACACCAAGCCAGGCGGGTGAGCAGTTCTTC
TRBD2	TRBV19	.	TRBJ2-3	CASSKPLAGGRTDTQYF	TGTGCCAGTAGTAAACCCCTAGCGGGGGGTCGCACAGATACGCAGTATTTT
TRBD1	TRBV7-2	.	TRBJ1-2	CASSLGSGGGYGYTF	TGTGCCAGCAGCTTAGGGTCAGGGGGCGGGTATGGCTACACCTTC
.	TRBV18	few	TRBJ1-2	CASSPPSSSNYGYTF	TGTGCCAGCTCACCCCCGTCCAGTTCTAACTATGGCTACACCTTC
TRBD2	TRBV27	.	TRBJ2-3	CASSFDGGLAGLYTQYF	TGTGCCAGCAGTTTCGACGGCGGACTAGCGGGACTATATACGCAGTATTTT
.	TRBV29-1	.	TRBJ2-2	CSVSYTGELFF	TGCAGCGTTTCGTACACCGGGGAGCTGTTTTTT
TRBD1	TRBV13	.	TRBJ2-2	CASSWRDRVPGELFF	TGTGCCAGCAGCTGGCGGGACAGGGTACCCGGGGAGCTGTTTTTT
TRBD1	TRBV4-1	.	TRBJ2-3	CASSQGKGASTDTQYF	TGCGCCAGCAGCCAAGGAAAGGGGGCAAGCACAGATACGCAGTATTTT
.	TRBV2	.	TRBJ2-4	CASSRDLIFQYF	TGTGCCAGCAGCCGGGACTTAATTTTTCAGTACTTC
.	TRBV14	.	TRBJ1-3	CASSQDVRNTIYF	TGTGCCAGCAGCCAAGACGTTAGAAACACCATATATTTT
TRBD1	TRBV7-9	.	TRBJ2-1	CASSSGTGAYNEQFF	TGTGCCAGCAGCTCCGGGACAGGGGCTTACAATGAGCAGTTCTTC
.	TRBV19	once	TRBJ1-2	CASSATRYDGYTF	TGTGCCAGTAGTGCCACCAGGTACGATGGCTACACCTTC
.	TRBV13	.	TRBJ2-1	CASSSRGAGYNEQFF	TGTGCCAGCAGCTCACGGGGGGCGGGTTACAATGAGCAGTTCTTC
.	TRBV15	few	TRBJ2-1	CATSRDRGGTTLGNEQFF	TGTGCCACCAGCAGAGATCGCGGCGGGACCACGCTTGGGAATGAGCAGTTCTTC
.	TRBV10-3	.	TRBJ1-3	CASRTDSGNTIYF	TGTGCTAGCAGAACGGACTCTGGAAACACCATATATTTT
TRBD1	TRBV30	.	TRBJ1-2	CAWSAGQASPYGYTF	TGTGCCTGGAGTGCTGGACAGGCCAGCCCCTATGGCTACACCTTC